This T cell receptor beta chain was recovered during a study of shared clonotypes between healthy human individuals. Study-wide points: A few donors held approximately 4.5% of naive CD4 clonotypes in common.

With regard to this clone: The antigen is unknown.

Splitting of CD4+ cells produced CD45RA+ naive and CD45RA-negative memory subsets. This CDR3 is built from 14 residues. In germline, CDR1 is MNHEY, CDR2 SMNVEV (reference sequence). J gave up 1 base and V 6 bases, and 6 bases lay outside the gene matches. Sequencing was at deep level. Some clones are missing from TCRdb's copy, which holds only in-frame ones; the method was immunoSEQ multiplex PCR. The repertoire consists of approximately 500,000 clones, with roughly 95% occurring once and the leading ten covering 0.06%. This rearrangement joins TRBV27 to TRBJ2-7; TRBD1 aligns across 7 bases. The sequencing sample was made of naive CD4+ T cells sorted from blood. Subset noted: CD45RA+ positively selected. The sequence was collected from a woman in her 30s in good health. The CDR3 region is CASRGQRNSYEQYF. The DNA for the CDR3 is TGTGCCAGCAGGGGACAGCGAAATTCCTACGAGCAGTACTTC.